This T cell receptor beta chain came from a study of T cell clonality in common variable immunodeficiency. Study-level findings and limits: Fewer deletions and N-nucleotide insertions were reportedly seen in common variable immunodeficiency TCR beta sequences. TCRbeta clonality was increased in CVID versus healthy controls.

The CDR3 spans 13 residues. V shed 5 bases, J shed 4 bases, and the junction held 1 base outside the gene matches. The germline V gene encodes CDR1 SEHNR and CDR2 FQNEAQ (reference sequence). Both groups were predominantly of Caucasian heritage. Sequencing input was equivalent genomic DNA from CVID and controls. Here immunoSEQ multiplex PCR was the method, and the copy in TCRdb shows in-frame clones only, minus some. The sample yields fewer than 75,000 clones, without any singletons. This clone was seen at least ten times. The antigen remains undetermined. The read ends 3 residues before the CDR3 terminus; that terminus is restored from the germline J gene.

V is TRBV7-9 and J is TRBJ1-5; 8 bases fit TRBD1. The sequence was collected from a person aged 18-69 years in good health. Source material: peripheral blood mononuclear cells. The CDR3 reads CASSRQGNQPQHF. Partial CDR3 DNA: TGTGCCAGCAGCCGACAGGGGAATCAGCCC.